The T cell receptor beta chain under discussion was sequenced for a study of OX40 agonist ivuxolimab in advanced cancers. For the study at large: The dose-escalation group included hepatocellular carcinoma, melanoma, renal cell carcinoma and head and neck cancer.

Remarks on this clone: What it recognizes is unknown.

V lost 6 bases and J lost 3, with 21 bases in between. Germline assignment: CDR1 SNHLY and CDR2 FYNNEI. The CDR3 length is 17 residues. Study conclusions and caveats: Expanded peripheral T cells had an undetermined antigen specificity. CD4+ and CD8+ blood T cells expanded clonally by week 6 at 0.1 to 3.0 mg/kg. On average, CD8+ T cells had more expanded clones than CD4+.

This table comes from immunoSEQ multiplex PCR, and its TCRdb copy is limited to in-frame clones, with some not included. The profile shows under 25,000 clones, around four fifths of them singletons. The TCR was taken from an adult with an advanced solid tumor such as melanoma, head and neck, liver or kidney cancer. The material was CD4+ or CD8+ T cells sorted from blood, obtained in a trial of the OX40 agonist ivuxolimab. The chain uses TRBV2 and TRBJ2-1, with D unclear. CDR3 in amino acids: CASSESVSADDYNEQFF. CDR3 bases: TGTGCCAGCAGCGAAAGCGTGAGTGCGGATGACTACAATGAGCAGTTCTTC.